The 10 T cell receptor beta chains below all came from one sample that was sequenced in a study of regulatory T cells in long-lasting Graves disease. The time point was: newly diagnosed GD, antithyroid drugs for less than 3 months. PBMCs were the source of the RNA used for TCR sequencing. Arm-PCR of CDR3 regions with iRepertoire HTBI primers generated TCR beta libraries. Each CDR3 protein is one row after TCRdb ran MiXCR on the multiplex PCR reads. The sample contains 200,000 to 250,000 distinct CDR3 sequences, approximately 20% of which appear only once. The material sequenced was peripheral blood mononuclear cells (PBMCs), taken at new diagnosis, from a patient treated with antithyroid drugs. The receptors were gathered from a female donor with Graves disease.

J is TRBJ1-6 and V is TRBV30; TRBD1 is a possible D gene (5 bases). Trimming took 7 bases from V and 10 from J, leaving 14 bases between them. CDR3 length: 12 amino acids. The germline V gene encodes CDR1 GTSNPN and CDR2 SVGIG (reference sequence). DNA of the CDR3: TGTGCCTACAGGCGGGTTGGGTCACCCCTCCACTTT. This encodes CAYRRVGSPLHF.

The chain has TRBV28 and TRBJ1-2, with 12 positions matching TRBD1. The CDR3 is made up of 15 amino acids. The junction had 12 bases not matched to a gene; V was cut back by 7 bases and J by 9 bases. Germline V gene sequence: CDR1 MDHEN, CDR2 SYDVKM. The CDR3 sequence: CASTLAGTGGRSYTF. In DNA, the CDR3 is TGTGCCAGCACTCTCGCCGGGACAGGGGGCAGGAGCTACACCTTC.

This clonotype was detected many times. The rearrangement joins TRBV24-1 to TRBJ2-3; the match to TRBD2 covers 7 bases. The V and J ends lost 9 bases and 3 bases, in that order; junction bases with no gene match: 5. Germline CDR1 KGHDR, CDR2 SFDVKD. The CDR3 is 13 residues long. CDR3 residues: CATGREGTDTQYF. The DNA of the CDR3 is TGTGCCACCGGGAGGGAGGGTACAGATACGCAGTATTTT.

In DNA, the CDR3 is TGCGCCAGCAGTGAGACAGGGATTGGTGAGCAGTTCTTC. The encoded protein is CASSETGIGEQFF. This chain links TRBV10-1 with TRBJ2-1, with a possible D match to TRBD1 (6 bases). V lost 2 bases and J lost 9, with 11 bases in between. The CDR3 has 13 amino acids. Germline V lookup: CDR1 WNHNN, CDR2 SYGVQD (reference sequence).

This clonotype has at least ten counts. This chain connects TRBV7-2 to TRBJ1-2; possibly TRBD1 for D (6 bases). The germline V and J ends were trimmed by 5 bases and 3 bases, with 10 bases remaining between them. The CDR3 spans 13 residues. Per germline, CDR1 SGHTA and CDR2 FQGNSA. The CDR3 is CASSHYRDYGYTF. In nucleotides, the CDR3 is TGTGCCAGCAGCCATTACAGGGACTATGGCTACACCTTC.

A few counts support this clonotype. As DNA, the CDR3 is TGTGCCCTACAGGGTAACTATGGCTACACCTTC. This sequence encodes CALQGNYGYTF. The rearrangement links TRBV28 to TRBJ1-2, with a tentative D call TRBD1 (6 bases). V gave up 11 bases and J gave up 1 base, with 8 bases separating them. CDR3 length: 11 amino acids. Germline values: CDR1 MDHEN, CDR2 SYDVKM.

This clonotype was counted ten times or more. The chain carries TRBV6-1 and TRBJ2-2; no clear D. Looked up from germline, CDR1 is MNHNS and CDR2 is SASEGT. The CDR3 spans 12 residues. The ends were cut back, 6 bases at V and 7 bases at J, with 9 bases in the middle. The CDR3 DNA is TGTGCCAGCAGCCCGTACATCGGGGAGCTGTTTTTT. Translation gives CASSPYIGELFF.

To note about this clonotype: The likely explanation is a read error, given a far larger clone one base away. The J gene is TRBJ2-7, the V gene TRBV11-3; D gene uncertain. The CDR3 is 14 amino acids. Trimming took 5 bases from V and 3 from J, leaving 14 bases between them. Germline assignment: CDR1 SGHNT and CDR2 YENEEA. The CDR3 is CASSVAGSYYEQYF. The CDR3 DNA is TGTGCCAGCAGCGTGGCCGGGTCATACTACGAGCAGTACTTC.

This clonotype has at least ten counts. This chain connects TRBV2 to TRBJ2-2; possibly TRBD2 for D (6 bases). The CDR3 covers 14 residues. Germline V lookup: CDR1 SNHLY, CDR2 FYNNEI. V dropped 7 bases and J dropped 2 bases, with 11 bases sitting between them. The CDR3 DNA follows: TGTGCCAGCACGGGGGACGGAAACACCGGGGAGCTGTTTTTT. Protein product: CASTGDGNTGELFF. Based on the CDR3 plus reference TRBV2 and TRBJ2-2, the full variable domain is EPEVTQTPSHQVTQMGQEVILRCVPISNHLYFYWYRQILGQKVEFLVSFYNNEISEKSEIFDDQFSVERPDGSNFTLKIRSTKLEDSAMYFCASTGDGNTGELFFGEGSRLTVL.

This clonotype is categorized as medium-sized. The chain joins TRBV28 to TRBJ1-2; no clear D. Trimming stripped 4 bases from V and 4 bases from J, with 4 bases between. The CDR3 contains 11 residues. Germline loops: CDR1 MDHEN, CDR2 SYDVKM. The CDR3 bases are TGTGCCAGCAGTTCCTCCTATGGCTACACCTTC. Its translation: CASSSSYGYTF.